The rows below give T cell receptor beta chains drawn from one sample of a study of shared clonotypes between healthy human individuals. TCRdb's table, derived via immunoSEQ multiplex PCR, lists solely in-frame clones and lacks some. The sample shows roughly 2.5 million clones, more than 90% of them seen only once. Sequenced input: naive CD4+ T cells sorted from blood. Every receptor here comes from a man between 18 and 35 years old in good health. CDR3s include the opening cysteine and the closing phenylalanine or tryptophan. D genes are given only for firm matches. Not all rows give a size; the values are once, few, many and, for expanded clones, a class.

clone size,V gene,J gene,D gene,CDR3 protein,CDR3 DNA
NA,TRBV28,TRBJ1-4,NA,CASSPQGRPNEKLFF,TGTGCCAGCAGTCCCCAGGGGAGGCCTAATGAAAAACTGTTTTTT
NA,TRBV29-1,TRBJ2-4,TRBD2,CSVGAGGPSDIQYF,TGCAGCGTTGGGGCGGGAGGGCCGTCAGACATTCAGTACTTC
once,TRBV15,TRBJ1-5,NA,CATSRAGRSNQPQHF,TGTGCCACCAGCAGAGCAGGGAGGAGCAATCAGCCCCAGCATTTT
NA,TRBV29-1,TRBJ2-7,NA,CSVERTEHPYEQYF,TGCAGCGTTGAAAGGACAGAACATCCCTACGAGCAGTACTTC
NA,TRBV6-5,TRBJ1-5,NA,CASRPTGNQPQHF,TGTGCCAGCAGGCCCACAGGGAATCAGCCCCAGCATTTT
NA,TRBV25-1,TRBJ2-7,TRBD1,CASSPPGGQGFYEQYF,TGTGCCAGCAGTCCCCCTGGGGGACAGGGATTCTACGAGCAGTACTTC
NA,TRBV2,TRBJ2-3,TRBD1,CASSPGTGNTDTQYF,TGTGCCAGCAGTCCCGGGACAGGAAACACAGATACGCAGTATTTT
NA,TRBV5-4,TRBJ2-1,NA,CASSSVGPYNEQFF,TGTGCCAGCAGCTCCGTCGGGCCATACAATGAGCAGTTCTTC
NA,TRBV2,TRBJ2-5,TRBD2,CALAGGGPVETQYF,TGTGCCCTCGCGGGGGGCGGCCCCGTGGAGACCCAGTACTTC
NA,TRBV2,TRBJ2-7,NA,CASSGQVAYEQYF,TGTGCCAGCAGTGGACAGGTAGCCTACGAGCAGTACTTC
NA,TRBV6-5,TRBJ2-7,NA,CASRTQGVYEQYF,TGTGCCAGCAGGACACAGGGAGTCTACGAGCAGTACTTC
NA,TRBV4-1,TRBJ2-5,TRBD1,CASSHVSINQGAGQETQYF,TGCGCCAGCAGCCACGTCTCGATTAACCAGGGGGCCGGGCAAGAGACCCAGTACTTC
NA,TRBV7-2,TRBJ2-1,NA,CASSLVGLAQFYNEQFF,TGTGCCAGCAGCTTAGTCGGGCTAGCGCAGTTCTACAATGAGCAGTTCTTC
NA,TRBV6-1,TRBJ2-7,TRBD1,CASNFDRDYEQYF,TGTGCCAGCAACTTTGACAGGGACTACGAGCAGTACTTC
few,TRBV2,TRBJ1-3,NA,CASSETASSGNTIYF,TGTGCCAGCAGTGAAACGGCGTCCTCTGGAAACACCATATATTTT
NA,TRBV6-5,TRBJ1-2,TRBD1,CASSPGAGQGFGYTF,TGTGCCAGCAGTCCTGGGGCAGGACAGGGCTTTGGCTACACCTTC
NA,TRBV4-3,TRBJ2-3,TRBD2,CASSPPSGRFDTQYF,TGCGCCAGCAGCCCCCCTAGCGGGAGATTTGATACGCAGTATTTT
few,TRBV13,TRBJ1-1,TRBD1,CANNRGRNTEAFF,TGTGCCAACAACAGGGGGCGGAACACTGAAGCTTTCTTT
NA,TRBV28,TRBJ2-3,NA,CASSFLASTDTQYF,TGTGCCAGCAGTTTCCTGGCGAGCACAGATACGCAGTATTTT
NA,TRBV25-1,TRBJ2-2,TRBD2,CASSGTSGRENTGELFF,TGTGCCAGCAGTGGGACTAGCGGGAGGGAAAACACCGGGGAGCTGTTTTTT
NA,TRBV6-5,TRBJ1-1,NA,CASSYSTTGTEAFF,TGTGCCAGCAGTTACTCCACGACCGGGACTGAAGCTTTCTTT
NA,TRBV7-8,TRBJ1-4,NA,CASRSDGLPNEKLFF,TGTGCCAGCAGATCGGACGGATTACCTAATGAAAAACTGTTTTTT
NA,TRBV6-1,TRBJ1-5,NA,CAINAGPNQPQHF,TGTGCCATCAACGCGGGGCCCAATCAGCCCCAGCATTTT
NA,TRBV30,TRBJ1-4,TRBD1,CAWRTGGFLFF,TGTGCCTGGAGGACAGGGGGGTTTCTGTTTTTT
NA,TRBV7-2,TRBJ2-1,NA,CASSLKVGGTSNEQFF,TGTGCCAGCAGCTTAAAAGTCGGCGGGACCTCCAATGAGCAGTTCTTC
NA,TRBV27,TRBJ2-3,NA,CASSQIPDTDTQYF,TGTGCCAGCAGTCAAATCCCAGACACAGATACGCAGTATTTT
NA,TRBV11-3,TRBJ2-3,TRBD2,CASSISGDSADTQYF,TGTGCCAGCAGCATTAGCGGGGATAGCGCGGATACGCAGTATTTT
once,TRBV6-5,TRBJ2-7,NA,CASSSLPDDNYEQYF,TGTGCCAGCAGTTCCCTCCCAGACGATAACTACGAGCAGTACTTC
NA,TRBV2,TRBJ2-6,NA,CASSVVATWGSGANVLTF,TGTGCCAGCAGTGTAGTAGCAACCTGGGGCTCTGGGGCCAACGTCCTGACTTTC
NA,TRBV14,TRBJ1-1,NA,CASSQAPGTEAFF,TGTGCCAGCAGCCAGGCCCCAGGGACTGAAGCTTTCTTT
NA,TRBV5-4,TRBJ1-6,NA,CASSLKGANSPLHF,TGTGCCAGCAGCTTAAAGGGTGCTAATTCACCCCTCCACTTT
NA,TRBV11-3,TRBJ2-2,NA,CASSPGTKNTGELFF,TGTGCCAGCAGCCCTGGGACAAAGAACACCGGGGAGCTGTTTTTT
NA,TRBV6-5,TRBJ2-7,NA,CASTDRQASNEQYF,TGTGCCAGCACCGATAGACAGGCCTCCAACGAGCAGTACTTC
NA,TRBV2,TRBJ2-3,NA,CASTRQGLGRQYF,TGTGCCAGCACGAGACAGGGACTTGGTAGGCAGTATTTT
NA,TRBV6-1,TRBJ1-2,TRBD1,CASSEPGTALVYGYTF,TGTGCCAGCAGTGAACCTGGGACAGCCCTAGTCTATGGCTACACCTTC
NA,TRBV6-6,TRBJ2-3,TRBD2,CASSGTLGLDTDTQYF,TGTGCCAGCAGTGGGACCTTGGGACTAGACACAGATACGCAGTATTTT
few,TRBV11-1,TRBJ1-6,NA,CASSLNAGRVQGSPLHF,TGTGCCAGCAGCCTGAACGCCGGCAGGGTCCAAGGTTCACCCCTCCACTTT
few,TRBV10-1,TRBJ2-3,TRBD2,CATSSGREDTQYF,TGCGCCACCAGTAGCGGGAGAGAAGATACGCAGTATTTT
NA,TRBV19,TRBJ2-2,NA,CASSPREAGELFF,TGTGCCAGTAGTCCCCGAGAAGCGGGGGAGCTGTTTTTT
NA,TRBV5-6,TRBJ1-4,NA,CASCGQDNEKLFF,TGTGCCAGCTGTGGACAAGATAATGAAAAACTGTTTTTT
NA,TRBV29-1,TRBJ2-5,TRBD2,CSVEESRTSPETQYF,TGCAGCGTTGAAGAGTCGCGGACTAGCCCAGAGACCCAGTACTTC
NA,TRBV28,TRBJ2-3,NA,CASRLSDTQYF,TGTGCCAGCCGGTTATCGGATACGCAGTATTTT
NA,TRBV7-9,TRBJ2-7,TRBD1,CASSLGQGFYEQYF,TGTGCCAGCAGCTTAGGACAGGGTTTCTACGAGCAGTACTTC
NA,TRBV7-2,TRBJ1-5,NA,CASSLVPAGFDSNQPQHF,TGTGCCAGCAGCTTAGTCCCCGCGGGTTTTGATAGCAATCAGCCCCAGCATTTT
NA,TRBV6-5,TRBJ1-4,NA,CASSYGGGPNEKLFF,TGTGCCAGCAGTTACGGCGGGGGCCCTAATGAAAAACTGTTTTTT
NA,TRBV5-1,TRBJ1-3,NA,CASSFTTGTPGNTIYF,TGCGCCAGCAGCTTCACTACAGGCACCCCTGGAAACACCATATATTTT
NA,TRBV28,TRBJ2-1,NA,CASSFPLNEQFF,TGTGCCAGCAGTTTTCCCCTCAATGAGCAGTTCTTC
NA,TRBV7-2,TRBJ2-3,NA,CASSPKAGSTDTQYF,TGTGCCAGCAGCCCCAAGGCAGGGAGCACAGATACGCAGTATTTT